There are many counts of the clone carrying this TCR beta chain. Its antigen remains unknown. The data were obtained in a study of T cells in Graves' hyperthyroidism and ophthalmopathy. Study outcomes and limitations: Prediction of ophthalmopathy progression came a median roughly 6.4 months pre-onset. Researchers found most expanded thyroid clonotypes above 0.001 in blood as well.

Amplified regions were TCR beta CDR3 sequences from RNA transcripts. HTBI primers drove first-round RT-PCR of the TCR CDR3. MiXCR, applied by TCRdb to the multiplex PCR reads, yields one record per CDR3 protein. Counted here are a few hundred thousand distinct CDR3 sequences, 19% occurring once; the ten biggest clones make up approximately 4%. Losses at the gene ends were 7 bases for V and 0 bases for J; bases not matched to a gene: 5. Germline V CDR1 and CDR2: MNHNS, SASEGT. This CDR3 comprises 15 residues. Those patients with uncontrolled infection, other autoimmune disease, pregnancy or lactation were excluded. Out of 8.5 to 10 ml of fresh peripheral blood came the PBMCs.

This TCR came from a young woman with Graves' hyperthyroidism. V is TRBV6-1 and J is TRBJ2-4; 8 bases match TRBD1. Sequenced sample: blood. The chain's CDR3 is CASTDRGLAKNIQYF. CDR3 bases: TGTGCCAGCACAGACAGGGGTTTAGCCAAAAACATTCAGTACTTC.